Listed below are T cell receptor beta chains from one sample, sequenced in a study of CD8+CD57+ T cells in acquired aplastic anemia. TCRdb reanalysed the reads using MiXCR and keeps one entry per CDR3 protein. Of around 200,000 distinct CDR3 sequences in the sample, approximately 52% were seen once. Sequencing was performed on sorted CD4+, CD8+, or CD8+CD57+ T cells (not recorded which) from PBMCs. Receptors were obtained from a human donor with aplastic anemia. CDR3s include the opening cysteine and the closing phenylalanine or tryptophan. A D gene is named only where the DNA matches it firmly. Rows give clone size only sometimes, using once, few, many, or a class for an expanded clone.

>many|TRBJ2-3|TRBD2|TRBV5-4
TGTGCCAGCAGCTCGGGACTAGCGGGTAGCACAGATACGCAGTATTTT
CASSSGLAGSTDTQYF
>.|TRBJ1-1|.|TRBV3-1
TGTGCCAGCAGCCAGAGTTTCGGGGCTGAAGCTTTCTTT
CASSQSFGAEAFF
>.|TRBJ2-3|.|TRBV7-9
TGTGCCAGCAGCGAAGGTCTGACAGATACGCAGTATTTT
CASSEGLTDTQYF
>.|TRBJ2-7|TRBD1|TRBV15
TGTGCCACCAGCAGGGGACAGGGGACTTACGAGCAGTACTTC
CATSRGQGTYEQYF
>.|TRBJ2-7|TRBD2|TRBV7-2
TGTGCCAGCACCCTAGGCGGGAGTCTCGACGAGCAGTACTTC
CASTLGGSLDEQYF
>.|TRBJ1-2|.|TRBV2
TGTGCCAGCAGCGGGGGAACAGCAGCTAACTATGGCTACACCTTC
CASSGGTAANYGYTF
>few|TRBJ1-1|.|TRBV7-3
TGTGCCAGCAGCTTAGGGACGGGCACTGAAGCTTTCTTT
CASSLGTGTEAFF
>.|TRBJ2-7|TRBD2|TRBV5-1
TGCGCCAGCAGCCAGGGTAGCGGGGGATCTTACGAGCAGTACTTC
CASSQGSGGSYEQYF
>many|TRBJ2-1|TRBD2|TRBV7-2
TGTGCCAGCAGACTAGCGGGGGGGCGCTCCAATGAGCAGTTCTTC
CASRLAGGRSNEQFF
>.|TRBJ1-2|TRBD1|TRBV29-1
TGCAGCGTGGGCCAAACACAGGGGCGGAAAGGCTACACCTTC
CSVGQTQGRKGYTF
>.|TRBJ2-3|.|TRBV11-3
TGTGCCAGCAGCTCTAGGGGCACAGATACGCAGTATTTT
CASSSRGTDTQYF
>.|TRBJ2-7|.|TRBV2
TGTGCCAGCAGTGAAGCCGGGCACGAGCAGTACTTC
CASSEAGHEQYF
>many|TRBJ2-5|.|TRBV20-1
TGCAGTGCTCCCGGAGGGGGGGAAGAGACCCAGTACTTC
CSAPGGGEETQYF
>.|TRBJ2-5|TRBD2|TRBV10-1
TGTGCCAGCAGTGGTCTAGCGGGAGGAGGTGGAGAGACCCAGTACTTC
CASSGLAGGGGETQYF
>.|TRBJ2-1|.|TRBV24-1
TGTGCCACCAGTGAAGCTACGACAGAGCAGTTCTTC
CATSEATTEQFF
>.|TRBJ2-5|TRBD1|TRBV6-8
TGTGCCAGCAGACTTGGGGACAGCCTAAAGGAGACCCAGTACTTC
CASRLGDSLKETQYF
>many|TRBJ1-6|.|TRBV6-1
TGTGCCAGCCAAAGGGGAGCCTCACCCCTCCACTTT
CASQRGASPLHF
>many|TRBJ1-1|.|TRBV20-1
TGCAGTGCCAGGGGCAGCAACACTGAAGCTTTCTTT
CSARGSNTEAFF
>few|TRBJ1-2|.|TRBV19
TGTGCCAGTAGCGGGGGGGAATTCTATGGCTACACCTTC
CASSGGEFYGYTF
>.|TRBJ2-2|.|TRBV2
TGTGCCAGCAGTGAATACGTGGGAACCGGGGAGCTGTTTTTT
CASSEYVGTGELFF
>many|TRBJ2-3|TRBD2|TRBV20-1
TGCAGTGCTAGCCCTACTAGCGGGTACACAGATACGCAGTATTTT
CSASPTSGYTDTQYF
>few|TRBJ1-5|.|TRBV6-1
TGTGCCAGCAGTGAAGCGGGGAGGGTTGGCCAGCCCCAGCATTTT
CASSEAGRVGQPQHF
>few|TRBJ2-1|.|TRBV25-1
TGTGCCAGCAGTGACCCGACTATAAATGAGCAGTTCTTC
CASSDPTINEQFF
>.|TRBJ2-5|TRBD2|TRBV10-3
TGTGCCATCAGTTCTGTCATAGCGGGGGACCAAGAGACCCAGTACTTC
CAISSVIAGDQETQYF
>.|TRBJ2-1|.|TRBV7-9
TGTGCCAGCAGCGTCCGGGAGTATCGGAACAATGAGCAGTTCTTC
CASSVREYRNNEQFF
>.|TRBJ2-7|.|TRBV15
TGTGCCACCAGCAGAGGAACCGGGACAAATAACTACGAGCAGTACTTC
CATSRGTGTNNYEQYF
>.|TRBJ2-5|.|TRBV7-2
TGTGCCAGCAGCTTAAACCCAGGGGCCCAAGAGACCCAGTACTTC
CASSLNPGAQETQYF
>many|TRBJ1-4|.|TRBV20-1
TGCAGTGCTAGAGCTGAAAAACTGTTTTTT
CSARAEKLFF
>many|TRBJ1-2|TRBD1|TRBV6-1
TGTGCCAGCAGCCCACCGGGACAGGACTATGGCTACACCTTC
CASSPPGQDYGYTF
>once|TRBJ2-5|.|TRBV9
TGTGCCAGCAGTCGGAGACAAGAGACCCAGTACTTC
CASSRRQETQYF
>.|TRBJ2-3|.|TRBV7-9
TGTGCCAGCAGCAAAAGGGTTTTTTCCGTATATTTT
CASSKRVFSVYF
>.|TRBJ2-3|TRBD2|TRBV10-1
TGCGCCAGCAGTGAGGGGCCGGGAGGGCCGGCAGATACGCAGTATTTT
CASSEGPGGPADTQYF
>.|TRBJ2-2|.|TRBV3-1
TGTGCCAGCAGCGCACCATCTAGGGGGAGGAACACCGGGGAGCTGTTTTTT
CASSAPSRGRNTGELFF
>.|TRBJ2-7|.|TRBV29-1
TGCAGCGTTGCGGGCAGCAGCTCCTACGAGCAGTACTTC
CSVAGSSSYEQYF
>.|TRBJ1-2|.|TRBV10-1
TGCGCCAGCAGTGAAAGTGTAGGGGTCCGAGATGGATACACCTTC
CASSESVGVRDGYTF
>.|TRBJ2-1|TRBD1|TRBV2
TGTGCCAGCAGCCCGACAGGGAACGGGCAGTTCTTC
CASSPTGNGQFF
>many|TRBJ2-3|TRBD2|TRBV5-1
TGCGCCAGCAGCTTAGGGTCTAGCGGGAAGACAGATACGCAGTATTTT
CASSLGSSGKTDTQYF
>many|TRBJ2-3|TRBD2|TRBV6-5
TGTGCCAGCAGTTACCCTAGCGGGAGGGCCGAAGATACGCAGTATTTT
CASSYPSGRAEDTQYF
>many|TRBJ1-2|.|TRBV7-9
TGTGCCAGCAGCTTCGGGGAGGCCTATGGCTACACCTTC
CASSFGEAYGYTF
>.|TRBJ2-1|TRBD1|TRBV19
TGTGCCAGTAGACAGGGGGCGACAATTTACAATGAGCAGTTCTTC
CASRQGATIYNEQFF
>.|TRBJ2-3|TRBD1|TRBV2
TGTGCCAGCAGTATGGGACAGGAGAGGGATACGCAGTATTTT
CASSMGQERDTQYF
>.|TRBJ2-2|.|TRBV20-1
TGCAGTGCTAGGTACGCGAACACCGGGAAGCTGTTTTTT
CSARYANTGKLFF
>many|TRBJ2-2|TRBD1|TRBV20-1
TGCAGTGCTAGAACCCAAAACAGGGGTTCGGCCGGGGAGCTGTTTTTT
CSARTQNRGSAGELFF
>many|TRBJ1-1|TRBD1|TRBV9
TGTGCCAGCAGCGCCCAGGGACAGGGTCGGGCTTTCTTT
CASSAQGQGRAFF
>once|TRBJ2-7|.|TRBV11-3
TGTGCCAGCAGCGTCGAAGTAGGGGCCTACGAGCAGTACTTC
CASSVEVGAYEQYF
>.|TRBJ2-7|.|TRBV4-2
TGTGCCAGCAGCGAACCGGGACTCCGGGCGAGCTCCTACGAGCAGTACTTC
CASSEPGLRASSYEQYF
>many|TRBJ2-6|.|TRBV12-5
TGTGCTAGTGGTGGGGTAGGGGGTAGTGCCAACGTCCTGACTTTC
CASGGVGGSANVLTF
>many|TRBJ1-3|TRBD1|TRBV5-4
TGTGCCAGCAGCGTGACAGGGGGCACGTTTCCTGGGGGAAACACCATATATTTT
CASSVTGGTFPGGNTIYF
>many|TRBJ2-5|TRBD1|TRBV7-2
TGTGCCAGCAGCTTGGATTCCGGGACAGGGGGGAAGACCCAGTACTTC
CASSLDSGTGGKTQYF
>many|TRBJ2-7|.|TRBV20-1
TGCAGTGCTAGAGGCAGGGACTACGAGCAGTACTTC
CSARGRDYEQYF
>.|TRBJ2-7|.|TRBV7-3
TGTGCCAGCGGACTGACACCATGCTACGAGCAGTACTTC
CASGLTPCYEQYF
>many|TRBJ2-1|TRBD2|TRBV5-1
TGCGCCAGCAGCTTGGAGCTAGCGGCTCTCTACAATGAGCAGTTCTTC
CASSLELAALYNEQFF
>many|TRBJ1-1|.|TRBV2
TGTGCCAGCCTCGAGAGGGGGAGAACTGAAGCTTTCTTT
CASLERGRTEAFF
>many|TRBJ2-1|TRBD2|TRBV9
TGTGCCAGCAGCGTCGGACTAGCGATCTACAATGAGCAGTTCTTC
CASSVGLAIYNEQFF
>many|TRBJ2-7|TRBD1|TRBV7-9
TGTGCCAGCAGCACCCCCGGGACAGACGAGCAGTACTTC
CASSTPGTDEQYF
>once|TRBJ1-5|.|TRBV7-9
TGTGCCAGCAGTTTGGTCAAAGATCAGCCCCAGCATTTT
CASSLVKDQPQHF
>few|TRBJ2-7|.|TRBV10-3
TGTGCCATCACGGCGGGGCTCTCCTACGAGCAGTACTTC
CAITAGLSYEQYF